This T cell receptor beta chain was recorded in a study of cytomegalovirus exposure and HLA in healthy donors. Turning to the study itself: Earlier work reported 100 million to 130 million unique TCR beta sequences from about 180 million T cells.

The study ran its PCR with 60 Vbeta and 13 Jbeta primers. Method: immunoSEQ multiplex PCR; TCRdb's copy keeps in-frame clones and lacks some. This sample carries roughly 200,000 clones, more than 85% of them seen once, and the ten largest clones take over 0.95%. On this clone: Its antigen is currently unknown.

Germline V CDR1 and CDR2: SGHNT, YENEEA. The V and J ends lost 5 bases and 1 base respectively, with 12 bases between them. CDR3 length equals 15 residues. Study-level findings and limits: Cytomegalovirus association was assigned to over 150 TCR beta chains.

The sample consisted of PBMCs. The receptor was isolated from a young woman in good health and CMV-seronegative. This chain uses TRBV11-3 with TRBJ2-1; D perhaps matches TRBD1 (5 bases). The CDR3 protein is CASSLRTPSYNEQFF. The CDR3 DNA reads as TGTGCCAGCAGCCTCCGGACACCGTCCTACAATGAGCAGTTCTTC.